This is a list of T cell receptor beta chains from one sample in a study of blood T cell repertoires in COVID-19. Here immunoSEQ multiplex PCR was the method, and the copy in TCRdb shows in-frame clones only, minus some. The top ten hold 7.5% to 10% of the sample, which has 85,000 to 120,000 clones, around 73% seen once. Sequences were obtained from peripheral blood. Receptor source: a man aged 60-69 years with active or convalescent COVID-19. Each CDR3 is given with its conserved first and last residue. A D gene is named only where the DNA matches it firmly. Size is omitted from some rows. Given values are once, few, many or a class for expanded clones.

CDR3aa: CASSPGLAVRGTQYF
CDR3nt: TGTGCCAGCAGCCCTGGACTAGCGGTCCGGGGTACGCAGTATTTT
j_gene: TRBJ2-3
d_gene: TRBD2
abundance: .
v_gene: TRBV3-1/TRBV3-2

CDR3aa: CASSAGGDGPSTQYF
CDR3nt: TGTGCCAGCAGCGCCGGGGGGGACGGACCCTCCACGCAGTATTTT
j_gene: TRBJ2-3
d_gene: TRBD2
abundance: many
v_gene: TRBV9

CDR3aa: CASFDRGGEKLFF
CDR3nt: TGTGCCAGCTTCGACAGGGGAGGAGAAAAACTGTTTTTT
j_gene: TRBJ1-4
d_gene: TRBD1
abundance: .
v_gene: TRBV2

CDR3aa: CASSLATGTEAFF
CDR3nt: TGTGCCAGCAGCTTAGCAACAGGGACTGAAGCTTTCTTT
j_gene: TRBJ1-1
d_gene: .
abundance: .
v_gene: TRBV7-9

CDR3aa: CATSRDGSGRETQYF
CDR3nt: TGTGCCACCAGCAGAGATGGTAGCGGGAGGGAGACCCAGTACTTC
j_gene: TRBJ2-5
d_gene: TRBD2
abundance: medium-sized
v_gene: TRBV15

CDR3aa: CASSGATNEKLFF
CDR3nt: TGTGCCAGCAGTGGAGCAACTAATGAAAAACTGTTTTTT
j_gene: TRBJ1-4
d_gene: .
abundance: .
v_gene: TRBV2

CDR3aa: CASREQGNSYNSPLHF
CDR3nt: TGTGCCAGCAGGGAACAGGGAAACTCCTATAATTCACCCCTCCACTTT
j_gene: TRBJ1-6
d_gene: .
abundance: few
v_gene: TRBV6-1

CDR3aa: CASSRTRDHNEQFF
CDR3nt: TGTGCCAGCAGCCGCACGCGGGACCACAATGAGCAGTTCTTC
j_gene: TRBJ2-1
d_gene: .
abundance: many
v_gene: TRBV7-9

CDR3aa: CASSIQGRYTEAFF
CDR3nt: TGTGCCAGCAGCATACAGGGAAGGTACACTGAAGCTTTCTTT
j_gene: TRBJ1-1
d_gene: .
abundance: few
v_gene: TRBV14

CDR3aa: CASSQGTGGPETQYF
CDR3nt: TGCGCCAGCAGCCAAGGGACAGGGGGGCCGGAGACCCAGTACTTC
j_gene: TRBJ2-5
d_gene: TRBD1
abundance: .
v_gene: TRBV4-1

CDR3aa: CASNTPGTSGHNEQFF
CDR3nt: TGTGCCAGTAACACCCCAGGGACTAGCGGCCACAATGAGCAGTTCTTC
j_gene: TRBJ2-1
d_gene: TRBD2
abundance: .
v_gene: TRBV19

CDR3aa: CSVGAVQETQYF
CDR3nt: TGCAGCGTTGGGGCCGTACAAGAGACCCAGTACTTC
j_gene: TRBJ2-5
d_gene: .
abundance: many
v_gene: TRBV29-1

CDR3aa: CASSPRQGSQPQHF
CDR3nt: TGTGCCAGCTCACCCCGACAGGGGAGTCAGCCCCAGCATTTT
j_gene: TRBJ1-5
d_gene: TRBD1
abundance: .
v_gene: TRBV18

CDR3aa: CASSHYRGLNEKLFF
CDR3nt: TGTGCCAGCAGCCATTACAGGGGGCTCAACGAAAAACTGTTTTTT
j_gene: TRBJ1-4
d_gene: TRBD1
abundance: .
v_gene: TRBV5-6

CDR3aa: CASSEARNSPLHF
CDR3nt: TGTGCCAGCAGTGAAGCGAGGAATTCACCCCTCCACTTT
j_gene: TRBJ1-6
d_gene: .
abundance: .
v_gene: TRBV6-1

CDR3aa: CASSLSRSSYEQYF
CDR3nt: TGTGCCAGCAGCCTCTCAAGGAGCTCCTACGAGCAGTACTTC
j_gene: TRBJ2-7
d_gene: .
abundance: few
v_gene: TRBV9

CDR3aa: CASSGSRYEQYF
CDR3nt: TGCGCCAGCAGCGGGAGTAGGTACGAGCAGTACTTC
j_gene: TRBJ2-7
d_gene: .
abundance: .
v_gene: TRBV10-1

CDR3aa: CASSLSFGGVPGELFF
CDR3nt: TGTGCCAGCAGTTTATCCTTCGGGGGGGTACCCGGGGAGCTGTTTTTT
j_gene: TRBJ2-2
d_gene: TRBD2
abundance: few
v_gene: TRBV27

CDR3aa: CASSELQGLLTEAFF
CDR3nt: TGTGCCAGCAGTGAACTACAGGGACTACTGACTGAAGCTTTCTTT
j_gene: TRBJ1-1
d_gene: .
abundance: .
v_gene: TRBV2

CDR3aa: CASRGQGLAKNIQYF
CDR3nt: TGTGCCAGCAGAGGACAGGGTCTGGCCAAAAACATTCAGTACTTC
j_gene: TRBJ2-4
d_gene: TRBD1
abundance: .
v_gene: TRBV28

CDR3aa: CASSPGLWYEQYF
CDR3nt: TGTGCCAGCAGCCCAGGGTTATGGTACGAGCAGTACTTC
j_gene: TRBJ2-7
d_gene: .
abundance: .
v_gene: TRBV28

CDR3aa: CASSLGTGYSYNEQFF
CDR3nt: TGCGCCAGCAGCTTGGGCACAGGGTACTCCTACAATGAGCAGTTCTTC
j_gene: TRBJ2-1
d_gene: .
abundance: .
v_gene: TRBV5-1

CDR3aa: CASSVDSNIQYF
CDR3nt: TGTGCCAGCAGCGTCGACAGTAACATTCAGTACTTC
j_gene: TRBJ2-4
d_gene: .
abundance: .
v_gene: TRBV5-4

CDR3aa: CASSAGTSGNTGELFF
CDR3nt: TGTGCCAGCAGCGCCGGGACTAGCGGGAACACCGGGGAGCTGTTTTTT
j_gene: TRBJ2-2
d_gene: TRBD2
abundance: .
v_gene: TRBV9

CDR3aa: CASSSMSDTQYF
CDR3nt: TGTGCCAGCAGTAGTATGAGTGATACGCAGTATTTT
j_gene: TRBJ2-3
d_gene: .
abundance: .
v_gene: TRBV2

CDR3aa: CASSRDTSLYGYTF
CDR3nt: TGTGCCAGTAGTCGGGACACGAGCCTCTATGGCTACACCTTC
j_gene: TRBJ1-2
d_gene: .
abundance: .
v_gene: TRBV19

CDR3aa: CASSPAGNPPNNEQFF
CDR3nt: TGTGCCAGCAGCCCCGCCGGGAACCCGCCTAACAATGAGCAGTTCTTC
j_gene: TRBJ2-1
d_gene: .
abundance: .
v_gene: TRBV9

CDR3aa: CASSQGGLAGGFRTGELFF
CDR3nt: TGCGCCAGCAGCCAAGGGGGACTAGCGGGAGGATTTAGGACCGGGGAGCTGTTTTTT
j_gene: TRBJ2-2
d_gene: TRBD2
abundance: few
v_gene: TRBV4-1

CDR3aa: CASSPLKTAYNEKLFF
CDR3nt: TGTGCCAGCAGTCCGCTAAAGACAGCCTATAATGAAAAACTGTTTTTT
j_gene: TRBJ1-4
d_gene: .
abundance: .
v_gene: TRBV6-2/TRBV6-3

CDR3aa: CASSWRDRAHQPQHF
CDR3nt: TGTGCCAGCAGTTGGAGAGACAGGGCGCATCAGCCCCAGCATTTT
j_gene: TRBJ1-5
d_gene: TRBD1
abundance: few
v_gene: TRBV28

CDR3aa: CASSRSLGTGGKIGELFF
CDR3nt: TGTGCCAGCAGCCGCTCACTCGGGACAGGGGGGAAGATCGGGGAGCTGTTTTTT
j_gene: TRBJ2-2
d_gene: TRBD1
abundance: .
v_gene: TRBV13

CDR3aa: CASSFTIGGELFF
CDR3nt: TGTGCCAGCAGCTTCACGATCGGCGGGGAGCTGTTTTTT
j_gene: TRBJ2-2
d_gene: .
abundance: .
v_gene: TRBV7-9

CDR3aa: CASSQDLYNEQFF
CDR3nt: TGCGCCAGCAGCCAAGATCTTTACAATGAGCAGTTCTTC
j_gene: TRBJ2-1
d_gene: .
abundance: .
v_gene: TRBV4-3

CDR3aa: CAISEKTSGRLSEQFF
CDR3nt: TGTGCCATCAGTGAGAAAACTAGCGGGAGATTAAGTGAGCAGTTCTTC
j_gene: TRBJ2-1
d_gene: TRBD2
abundance: .
v_gene: TRBV10-3

CDR3aa: CASSPRGPGLGFGEQFF
CDR3nt: TGTGCCAGCAGTCCCCGGGGGCCGGGACTAGGGTTTGGGGAGCAGTTCTTC
j_gene: TRBJ2-1
d_gene: TRBD2
abundance: .
v_gene: TRBV27

CDR3aa: CASRLGVTGELFF
CDR3nt: TGTGCCAGCAGGCTAGGGGTCACCGGGGAGCTGTTTTTT
j_gene: TRBJ2-2
d_gene: .
abundance: .
v_gene: TRBV27

CDR3aa: CASSSGTRSTDTQYF
CDR3nt: TGTGCCAGCAGCTCCGGGACTAGGAGCACAGATACGCAGTATTTT
j_gene: TRBJ2-3
d_gene: TRBD2
abundance: .
v_gene: TRBV11-2

CDR3aa: CASSVASGRANEQFF
CDR3nt: TGTGCCAGCAGCGTAGCTAGCGGGAGGGCCAATGAGCAGTTCTTC
j_gene: TRBJ2-1
d_gene: TRBD2
abundance: .
v_gene: TRBV9

CDR3aa: CASSRTVTGELFF
CDR3nt: TGTGCCAGCAGTCGGACTGTCACCGGGGAGCTGTTTTTT
j_gene: TRBJ2-2
d_gene: .
abundance: .
v_gene: TRBV6-2/TRBV6-3

CDR3aa: CASSVLAAPGTQYF
CDR3nt: TGCGCCAGCAGTGTGCTAGCGGCCCCAGGGACCCAGTACTTC
j_gene: TRBJ2-5
d_gene: TRBD2
abundance: .
v_gene: TRBV10-2

CDR3aa: CASSLAAGFNQPQHF
CDR3nt: TGTGCCAGCAGCTTAGCGGCAGGGTTCAATCAGCCCCAGCATTTT
j_gene: TRBJ1-5
d_gene: .
abundance: .
v_gene: TRBV7-8